A single sample gave rise to the 9 T cell receptor beta chains below, sequenced in a study of T-cell memory formation after mild COVID-19. In TCRdb, the 5' RACE reads were re-called with MiXCR into one record per CDR3 protein. The sample has 470,000 or so distinct CDR3 sequences; about 19% are singletons. Sequences were obtained from PBMCs or a T cell subset sorted from them (not recorded which). The receptors here all came from an adult woman who had mild COVID-19 (a few samples of this study predate the infection). Cell type and time point are not known.

The chain carries TRBV6-5 and TRBJ1-6, with 7 bases matching TRBD1. Germline CDR1 and CDR2: MNHEY and SVGAGI. The V gene end was trimmed by 2 bases and the J gene end by 2 bases; junction bases not matched to a gene: 0. The CDR3 covers 15 residues. The CDR3 sequence is CASSYGTAYNSPLHF. CDR3 DNA: TGTGCCAGCAGTTACGGGACAGCCTATAATTCACCCCTCCACTTT.

This sequence joins TRBV25-1 and TRBJ1-2; 8 nucleotides align to TRBD1. V shed 0 bases, J shed 6 bases, and the junction held 9 bases outside the gene matches. CDR3 length equals 16 residues. The germline gives CDR1 MGHDK, CDR2 SYGVNS. CDR3 bases: TGTGCCAGCAGTGAATATAGCGCAGGGGGCATAGATGGCTACACCTTC. Amino acids: CASSEYSAGGIDGYTF.

This clonotype was seen only a few times. The CDR3 region has the DNA TGTGCCAGCAGCTCCCGACTAGCGGGATCCACAGATACGCAGTATTTT. Protein sequence: CASSSRLAGSTDTQYF. The V call is TRBV7-2, the J call TRBJ2-3, with 11 positions matching TRBD2. CDR1 and CDR2 from the germline V gene are SGHTA and FQGNSA. The V segment lost 4 bases and the J segment 2 bases; nucleotides outside the gene matches: 5. This CDR3 has 16 amino acids. Based on the CDR3 plus reference TRBV7-2 and TRBJ2-3, the full variable domain is GAGVSQSPSNKVTEKGKDVELRCDPISGHTALYWYRQSLGQGLEFLIYFQGNSAPDKSGLPSDRFSAERTGGSVSTLTIQRTQQEDSAVYLCASSSRLAGSTDTQYFGPGTRLTVL.

The chain recombines TRBV27 with TRBJ2-7, with D tentatively TRBD2 (6 bases). V lost 5 bases and J lost 1, with 24 bases in between. The CDR3 spans 18 residues. The germline gives CDR1 MNHEY, CDR2 SMNVEV (reference sequence). The CDR3 region is CASSPIGDWGLTSYEQYF. CDR3 nucleotides: TGTGCCAGCAGTCCTATCGGGGACTGGGGACTGACATCCTACGAGCAGTACTTC.

V usage is TRBV6-5 and J usage is TRBJ2-7, with TRBD2 matching over 7 bases. Germline V lookup: CDR1 MNHEY, CDR2 SVGAGI. The CDR3 is made up of 14 amino acids. Trimming removed 10 bases from V and 2 bases from J; junction bases left unmatched: 11. CDR3 DNA sequence: TGTGCCACCAAAACGGGACGGGAGGCCTACGAGCAGTACTTC. As protein: CATKTGREAYEQYF.

This clonotype has just a few counts. The rearrangement links TRBV6-5 to TRBJ1-2; D gene uncertain. The CDR3 is 14 amino acids. V was cut by 0 bases and J by 8 bases, with 13 bases left in between. Germline V gives CDR1 MNHEY, CDR2 SVGAGI. The CDR3 DNA is TGTGCCAGCAGTTACTCACCCCGGTCGGCCGGCTACACCTTC. Translating gives CASSYSPRSAGYTF.

This clonotype has just a few counts. The chain has TRBV12-3 or TRBV12-4 and TRBJ1-1; D call uncertain. The CDR3 sequence is 13 residues long. The V gene lost 2 bases and the J gene lost 4 bases, with 8 bases spanning the gap. The CDR3 region has the DNA TGTGCCAGCAGTTTATTGTTAAGCACTGAAGCTTTCTTT. Translating it yields CASSLLLSTEAFF.

This clonotype was found a few times. The rearrangement uses TRBV7-9 and TRBJ2-3, with D perhaps being TRBD1 or TRBD2 (5 bases each). V was shortened by 8 bases and J by 5 bases, with 20 bases between the two germline ends. Germline lookup yields CDR1 SEHNR and CDR2 FQNEAQ (reference sequence). The CDR3 sequence is 15 residues long. The CDR3 DNA sequence: TGTGCCAGCGCCTTAGGGACCCACGGGAAAGATACGCAGTATTTT. It yields the protein CASALGTHGKDTQYF. The variable domain in full, with the rest retrieved from reference TRBV7-9 and TRBJ2-3, is DTGVSQNPRHKITKRGQNVTFRCDPISEHNRLYWYRQTLGQGPEFLTYFQNEAQLEKSRLLSDRFSAERPKGSFSTLEIQRTEQGDSAMYLCASALGTHGKDTQYFGPGTRLTVL.

The J gene is TRBJ2-5, the V gene TRBV5-5; maybe TRBD2 (7 bases). This CDR3 region has 14 residues. V was trimmed by 1 base and J by 7 bases, leaving 14 bases between them. The germline CDR1 and CDR2 sequences are SGHKS and YYEKEE (reference sequence). The CDR3 spells CASSLSGGPGTQYF. In DNA form, the CDR3 reads TGTGCCAGCAGCTTGTCGGGGGGCCCGGGGACCCAGTACTTC. Full variable domain (outside the CDR3, taken from reference TRBV5-5 and TRBJ2-5): DAGVTQSPTHLIKTRGQQVTLRCSPISGHKSVSWYQQVLGQGPQFIFQYYEKEERGRGNFPDRFSARQFPNYSSELNVNALLLGDSALYLCASSLSGGPGTQYFGPGTRLLVL.